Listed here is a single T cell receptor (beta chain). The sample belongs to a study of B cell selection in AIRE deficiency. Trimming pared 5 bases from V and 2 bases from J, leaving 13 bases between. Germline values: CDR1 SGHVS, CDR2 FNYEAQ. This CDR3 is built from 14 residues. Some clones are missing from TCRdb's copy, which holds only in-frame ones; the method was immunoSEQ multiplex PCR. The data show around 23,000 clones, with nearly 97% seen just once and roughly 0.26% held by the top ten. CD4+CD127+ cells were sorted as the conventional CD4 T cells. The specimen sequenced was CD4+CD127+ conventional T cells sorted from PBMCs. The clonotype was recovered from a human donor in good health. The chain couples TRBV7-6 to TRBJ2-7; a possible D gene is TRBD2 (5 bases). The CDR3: CASSPSGFPYEQYF. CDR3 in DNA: TGTGCCAGCAGCCCGAGCGGTTTTCCCTACGAGCAGTACTTC.